These 9 T cell receptor beta chains came from one sample sequenced in a study of identifying expanded T cells in peripheral blood. TCRdb's table, derived via immunoSEQ multiplex PCR, lists solely in-frame clones and lacks some. There are about 130,000 clones in the sample; around nine tenths occur only once, and 8.4% lies in the top ten. Sequencing input: blood. The receptors were sampled from a person aged 18 to 75 in good health.

Turning to this clone: At one of its ends the junction is not consistent with the germline gene, which may arise from a read error. This chain links TRBV11-2 with TRBJ2-1, with 8 bases aligning to TRBD2. Looked up from germline, CDR1 is SGHAT and CDR2 is FQNNGV. The CDR3 length is 12 residues. The CDR3 protein is CASSLVRGLGLF. CDR3 DNA: TGTGCCAGCAGCTTAGTTAGGGGACTAGGGCTCTTC.

The chain combines TRBV19 with TRBJ1-2; D is unclear. The germline gives CDR1 LNHDA, CDR2 SQIVND (reference sequence). Trimming took off 3 bases at V and 6 bases at J, with 11 bases between the two ends. The CDR3 consists of 13 residues. The CDR3 coding sequence is TGTGCCAGTAGTATCCGGCAGTTCGATGGCTACACCTTC. This sequence encodes CASSIRQFDGYTF.

This chain uses TRBV11-2 with TRBJ1-1; 8 nucleotides match TRBD1. V lost 6 bases, J lost 10 bases, and 13 bases stayed unmatched. The CDR3 sequence is 14 residues long. CDR1 is SGHAT, CDR2 FQNNGV, per germline. The CDR3 bases are TGTGCCAGCAGTCCTTTTACAGGACAGGGTGTAGCTTTCTTT. Translated, it gives CASSPFTGQGVAFF.

J is TRBJ2-7 and V is TRBV2; D is uncertain. V lost 6 bases to trimming and J lost 4 bases, with 7 bases between them. The germline V gene encodes CDR1 SNHLY and CDR2 FYNNEI. The CDR3 has 11 residues. CDR3 sequence reads: CASSSPYEQYF. The CDR3 bases are TGTGCCAGCAGCAGCCCGTACGAGCAGTACTTC.

V and J are TRBV5-4 and TRBJ2-1; maybe TRBD2 (7 bases). Trimming took 3 bases from V and 5 from J, leaving 12 bases between them. Germline V gene sequence: CDR1 SGHNT, CDR2 YYREEE (reference sequence). There are 14 residues in the CDR3. CDR3: CASSWGGRNNEQFF. CDR3 DNA sequence: TGTGCCAGCAGCTGGGGGGGCCGGAACAATGAGCAGTTCTTC.

The chain employs TRBV27 and TRBJ1-5; D unresolved. Germline CDR1 MNHEY, CDR2 SMNVEV (reference sequence). This CDR3 is built from 16 residues. V was shortened by 4 bases and J by 0 bases, with 13 bases between the two germline ends. This CDR3 reads CASSSREVSSNQPQHF. Here the CDR3 DNA reads TGTGCCAGCAGTTCCCGGGAGGTATCTAGCAATCAGCCCCAGCATTTT.

As DNA, the CDR3 is TGTGCCAGCTCACCCACTGACAGGTTTGAAAAACTGTTTTTT. The encoded protein is CASSPTDRFEKLFF. The V and J genes are TRBV18 and TRBJ1-4, with D perhaps TRBD1 (6 bases). This CDR3 has 14 residues. V was clipped by 3 bases and J by 7 bases, with 12 bases between them. The V gene's germline CDR1 is KGHSH and CDR2 LQKENI.

The V gene is TRBV6-5, the J gene TRBJ2-5; D is ambiguous. The length of the CDR3 is 12 residues. Germline V gene data show CDR1 as MNHEY and CDR2 as SVGAGI. Between the trimmed V and J ends, which lost 9 bases and 4 bases, there was a span of 12 bases. The CDR3: CASGPSAETQYF. The CDR3 DNA is TGTGCCAGTGGTCCCTCGGCAGAGACCCAGTACTTC.

This clone was detected only once. V usage is TRBV9 and J usage is TRBJ1-1, with D uncertain. Germline CDR1 and CDR2: SGDLS and YYNGEE. V was cut by 1 base and J by 3 bases, with 7 bases left in between. This CDR3 has 13 residues. The CDR3 coding sequence is TGTGCCAGCAGCGTAAGCCGAGACACTGAAGCTTTCTTT. This sequence encodes CASSVSRDTEAFF.